This passage covers 31 T cell receptor beta chains from one sample sequenced in a study of early T cells in non-severe SARS-CoV-2 infection (dated by TCRdb to the early 2020s). Library generation was performed with 5' RACE. The sequencer was a NextSeq 500. TCRdb reprocessing: public reads trimmed at Q25 with fastp, clones called with MiXCR, in-frame beta chains kept. Identical CDR3 protein sequences are pooled into one entry, listed with their most common genes and DNA. This sample holds tens of thousands of distinct CDR3 sequences; roughly 9.7% were observed only once. The top ten clonotypes cover 8.5% to 9% of the sample. Specimen: whole blood. The receptors stem from an adult who was a healthcare worker with PCR-confirmed SARS-CoV-2 infection or an uninfected control (not recorded which).

This clonotype was counted only a few times. The genes are TRBV29-1 and TRBJ1-2, with 10 bases identical to TRBD1. Losses at the gene ends were 7 bases for V and 3 bases for J; bases not matched to a gene: 8. The CDR3 spans 14 residues. CDR1 and CDR2 from the germline V gene are SQVTM and ANQGSEA. The CDR3 nucleotides read TGCAGCGCTATGCGACAGGGGGCTTACTATGGCTACACCTTC. Translation gives CSAMRQGAYYGYTF.

The chain uses TRBV27 and TRBJ1-1; D not certain. This CDR3 comprises 14 residues. Germline CDR1 is MNHEY and CDR2 is SMNVEV (reference sequence). V was shortened by 2 bases and J by 2 bases, with 9 bases between the two germline ends. CDR3 residues: CASSLNGFNTEAFF. The CDR3 coding sequence is TGTGCCAGCAGTTTAAATGGGTTCAACACTGAAGCTTTCTTT.

CDR3 region: CASSLEGSSGRVPEQYF. CDR3 in DNA: TGCGCCAGCAGCCTGGAAGGCAGTAGCGGGAGGGTCCCCGAGCAGTACTTC. The rearrangement joins TRBV5-1 to TRBJ2-7, with 11 positions matching TRBD2. Germline CDR1 SGHRS, CDR2 YFSETQ. The J segment lost 6 bases and the V segment lost 4 bases, leaving 15 bases of the junction unmatched. The CDR3 totals 17 residues.

This clonotype was found many times. This rearrangement joins TRBV7-6 to TRBJ2-1; the D gene is possibly TRBD2 (6 bases). This CDR3 comprises 15 residues. Germline lookup yields CDR1 SGHVS and CDR2 FNYEAQ. Trimming stripped 5 bases from V and 0 bases from J, with 11 bases between. The CDR3 DNA reads as TGTGCCAGCAGCCCCCCAGCGGGCTCCTACAATGAGCAGTTCTTC. It translates to CASSPPAGSYNEQFF. Based on the CDR3 plus reference TRBV7-6 and TRBJ2-1, the full variable domain is GAGVSQSPRYKVTKRGQDVALRCDPISGHVSLYWYRQALGQGPEFLTYFNYEAQQDKSGLPNDRFSAERPEGSISTLTIQRTEQRDSAMYRCASSPPAGSYNEQFFGPGTRLTVL.

This clonotype showed up many times. The chain couples TRBV10-2 to TRBJ2-7; 9 bases match TRBD1. The germline V gene has CDR1 WSHSY and CDR2 SAAADI. The CDR3 is made up of 13 amino acids. With 8 bases clipped from V and 6 bases from J, the junction kept 8 bases outside the gene matches. CDR3 region: CASLRGTGSEQYF. CDR3 nucleotides: TGCGCCAGCCTCCGGGGGACAGGGTCCGAGCAGTACTTC.

Ten or more counts support this clonotype. This chain joins TRBV12-3 or TRBV12-4 and TRBJ1-2; D gene ambiguous. The CDR3 length is 15 residues. Trimming cost V 0 bases and J 8 bases, with 16 bases left between them. The CDR3, as DNA: TGTGCCAGCAGTTTAGCGCTGGGCACCGGGAAGGGCTACACCTTC. Translated, it gives CASSLALGTGKGYTF.

This clonotype was counted ten times or more. V gene TRBV10-3 combines with J gene TRBJ1-6, with D possibly TRBD1 on 5 matching bases. V gave up 2 bases and J gave up 6 bases, with 8 bases separating them. The CDR3 has 14 amino acids. Germline V gene data show CDR1 as ENHRY and CDR2 as SYGVKD. CDR3 amino acids: CAISEGGPNSPLHF. As DNA, the CDR3 is TGTGCCATCAGTGAGGGGGGACCTAATTCACCCCTCCACTTT.

This clonotype was seen at least ten times. This chain joins TRBV5-5 and TRBJ1-5; D is perhaps TRBD1 (5 bases). CDR1 and CDR2 from the germline V gene are SGHKS and YYEKEE (reference sequence). This CDR3 has 15 amino acids. Trimming shortened V by 1 base and J by 6 bases, and 14 bases separated the two germline ends. Written as DNA, the CDR3 is TGTGCCAGCAGCTTGATGGGGGTTGGTGGTCAGCCCCAGCATTTT. It translates to CASSLMGVGGQPQHF.

The table lists this clonotype with a few counts. The chain combines TRBV29-1 with TRBJ1-1; 7 nucleotides align to TRBD1. The CDR3 covers 11 residues. Germline V CDR1 and CDR2: SQVTM, ANQGSEA. Unmatched junction bases numbered 2, after V lost 7 bases and J lost 3 bases. The CDR3 DNA follows: TGCAGCGCGGGGACAGACACTGAAGCTTTCTTT. Encoded protein: CSAGTDTEAFF. Full variable domain (rest looked up from reference TRBV29-1 and TRBJ1-1): SAVISQKPSRDICQRGTSLTIQCQVDSQVTMMFWYRQQPGQSLTLIATANQGSEATYESGFVIDKFPISRPNLTFSTLTVSNMSPEDSSIYLCSAGTDTEAFFGQGTRLTVV.

The V gene is TRBV29-1, the J gene TRBJ2-5; 8 bases are a match to TRBD2. Germline V gene lookup returns CDR1 SQVTM and CDR2 ANQGSEA. J was trimmed by 1 base and V by 0 bases; bases with no gene match: 4. CDR3 size: 15 residues. CDR3 nucleotide sequence: TGCAGCGTTGAAGAGCAGCGGGGGATCCAAGAGACCCAGTACTTC. As protein: CSVEEQRGIQETQYF. Full variable domain (outside the CDR3, taken from reference TRBV29-1 and TRBJ2-5): SAVISQKPSRDICQRGTSLTIQCQVDSQVTMMFWYRQQPGQSLTLIATANQGSEATYESGFVIDKFPISRPNLTFSTLTVSNMSPEDSSIYLCSVEEQRGIQETQYFGPGTRLLVL.

This clonotype came up many times. V gene TRBV5-5 combines with J gene TRBJ2-7; possible D gene TRBD1, 7 bases. Trimming shortened V by 1 base and J by 5 bases, and 19 bases separated the two germline ends. Per germline, CDR1 SGHKS and CDR2 YYEKEE (reference sequence). CDR3 length: 16 amino acids. The CDR3 region is CASSLTGAAGRNEQYF. The CDR3 nucleotides read TGTGCCAGCAGCTTGACAGGGGCCGCGGGAAGGAACGAGCAGTACTTC.

This clonotype appeared many times. Sequence at one end of the junction differs from germline and may be a read error. The chain's CDR3 is CASSLTLASGNTGELFF. DNA of the CDR3: TGTGCTAGCAGCTTAACATTGGCTAGCGGGAACACCGGGGAGCTGTTTTTT. This chain uses TRBV7-7 with TRBJ2-2, with 7 nucleotides matching TRBD2. The CDR3 runs to 17 residues. Per germline, CDR1 SSHAT and CDR2 FNYEAQ (reference sequence).

This clonotype has ten or more counts. The chain recombines TRBV6-5 with TRBJ2-3; D might be TRBD1 (7 bases). This CDR3 comprises 14 residues. CDR1 is MNHEY and CDR2 is SVGAGI in the germline V gene. The germline V and J ends were trimmed by 6 bases and 5 bases, with 15 bases remaining between them. CDR3 in amino acids: CASSRRGEVDTQYF. CDR3 DNA: TGTGCCAGCAGCCGCAGGGGGGAGGTAGATACGCAGTATTTT.

The rearrangement uses TRBV19 and TRBJ2-2; D is possibly TRBD1 (5 bases). Germline assignment: CDR1 LNHDA and CDR2 SQIVND (reference sequence). V lost 10 bases, J lost 6 bases, and 18 bases lay in between. The CDR3 covers 14 residues. DNA of the CDR3: TGTGCCACCCGCCTAGACAGTAGCTCCGGGGAGCTGTTTTTT. Translating gives CATRLDSSSGELFF.

This clonotype was found many times. V gene TRBV12-3 or TRBV12-4 combines with J gene TRBJ2-1, with 11 bases that match TRBD2. CDR3 length: 15 amino acids. The V and J ends lost 3 bases and 10 bases, in that order; junction bases with no gene match: 8. The CDR3: CASSFTSGSGGEQFF. The DNA for the CDR3 is TGTGCCAGCAGTTTTACTAGCGGGAGTGGTGGGGAGCAGTTCTTC.

This clonotype was observed many times. This rearrangement joins TRBV7-9 to TRBJ1-1, with D uncertain. This CDR3 spans 15 amino acids. V lost 0 bases to trimming and J lost 1 base, with 9 bases between them. Per germline, CDR1 SEHNR and CDR2 FQNEAQ (reference sequence). CDR3 sequence: CASSLAWITNTEAFF. In DNA, the CDR3 is TGTGCCAGCAGCTTAGCTTGGATCACGAACACTGAAGCTTTCTTT. The full variable domain, in which reference TRBV7-9 and TRBJ1-1 provide the parts outside the CDR3, is DTGVSQNPRHKITKRGQNVTFRCDPISEHNRLYWYRQTLGQGPEFLTYFQNEAQLEKSRLLSDRFSAERPKGSFSTLEIQRTEQGDSAMYLCASSLAWITNTEAFFGQGTRLTVV.

This clonotype turned up a few times. A read error may produce the germline difference seen at one junction end. J is TRBJ2-7 and V is TRBV5-1; 9 bases align to TRBD1. The germline V gene encodes CDR1 SGHRS and CDR2 YFSETQ. The CDR3 totals 14 residues. CDR3 sequence reads: CASRLGQGPYEQYF. The CDR3, as DNA: TGCGCCAGCAGATTGGGACAGGGTCCCTACGAGCAGTACTTC.

The chain couples TRBV27 to TRBJ2-7, with D maybe TRBD1 (6 bases). V shed 6 bases and J shed 3 bases, with 12 bases lying between them. Germline V gene lookup returns CDR1 MNHEY and CDR2 SMNVEV (reference sequence). The CDR3 spans 13 residues. The CDR3 loop is CASSPGHYYEQYF. CDR3 coding DNA: TGTGCCAGCAGCCCGGGACACTACTACGAGCAGTACTTC.

The CDR3 sequence: CASNRELNEQFF. CDR3 nucleotide sequence: TGTGCCAGCAACAGGGAGTTGAATGAGCAGTTCTTC. The rearrangement uses TRBV2 and TRBJ2-1; possible D gene TRBD1, 6 bases. CDR3 length: 12 amino acids. Trimming took off 7 bases at V and 7 bases at J, with 11 bases between the two ends. Germline CDR1 SNHLY, CDR2 FYNNEI.

This clonotype was observed a handful of times. In DNA, the CDR3 is TGTGCCAGCAGCTTGTCACAGGAGAGCTCCTACGAGCAGTACTTC. This sequence encodes CASSLSQESSYEQYF. The chain couples TRBV7-6 to TRBJ2-7; D is possibly TRBD1 (5 bases). The ends were cut back, 3 bases at V and 0 bases at J, with 12 bases in the middle. Germline CDR1 and CDR2: SGHVS and FNYEAQ. This CDR3 is 15 amino acids long.

The chain uses TRBV2 and TRBJ1-1, with a tentative D call TRBD1 (5 bases). Germline-derived CDR1 and CDR2 are SNHLY and FYNNEI. V was clipped by 9 bases and J by 0 bases, with 11 bases between them. The CDR3 consists of 13 residues. The CDR3 DNA follows: TGTGCCAGTGCGACAGTCATGAACACTGAAGCTTTCTTT. This sequence encodes CASATVMNTEAFF.

This chain uses TRBV11-2 with TRBJ2-7, with 9 bases aligning to TRBD2. The CDR3 sequence is 13 residues long. CDR1 and CDR2 from the germline V gene are SGHAT and FQNNGV. After removal of 4 bases from V and 6 bases from J, the junction contained 4 bases not matched to a gene. In nucleotides, the CDR3 is TGTGCCAGCAGCTCGGGACTAGCAGTCGAGCAGTACTTC. Translation gives CASSSGLAVEQYF.

This clonotype was seen only a few times. The V and J genes are TRBV27 and TRBJ2-1; 9 nucleotides agree with TRBD2. Trimming removed 2 bases from V and 8 bases from J; junction bases left unmatched: 10. The germline CDR1 and CDR2 sequences are MNHEY and SMNVEV (reference sequence). CDR3 length: 16 amino acids. The chain's CDR3 is CASSLMIRAGGDEQFF. In DNA form, the CDR3 reads TGTGCCAGCAGTTTAATGATCAGGGCGGGAGGGGATGAGCAGTTCTTC.

The chain has TRBV12-3 or TRBV12-4 and TRBJ1-5; D is perhaps TRBD1 (6 bases). The CDR3 sequence is 14 residues long. V was cut by 3 bases and J by 7 bases, with 13 bases left in between. The CDR3 loop reads CASSLTPGDQPQHF. In DNA form, the CDR3 reads TGTGCCAGCAGTTTGACCCCAGGGGACCAGCCCCAGCATTTT.

The chain carries TRBV29-1 and TRBJ1-2; maybe TRBD1 (5 bases). This CDR3 is 11 amino acids long. V gave up 7 bases and J gave up 4 bases, with 10 bases separating them. The germline gives CDR1 SQVTM, CDR2 ANQGSEA. The CDR3 region is CSAGASYGYTF. CDR3 sequence (DNA): TGCAGCGCTGGGGCTAGCTATGGCTACACCTTC.

This clonotype was seen more than once but under ten times. V and J are TRBV7-9 and TRBJ2-3; weak D call: TRBD2 (5 bases). Germline values: CDR1 SEHNR, CDR2 FQNEAQ (reference sequence). V was cut by 3 bases and J by 0 bases, with 7 bases left in between. This CDR3 comprises 14 residues. In nucleotides, the CDR3 is TGTGCCAGCAGCTTCGAGCGGAGCACAGATACGCAGTATTTT. Amino acid sequence: CASSFERSTDTQYF.

This clonotype occurred many times. The genes are TRBV7-2 and TRBJ2-7, with 7 bases that match TRBD1. Per the germline V gene, CDR1 is SGHTA and CDR2 is FQGNSA. Trimming cost V 1 base and J 6 bases; bases outside gene matches: 6. The CDR3 has 14 residues. The CDR3 DNA reads TGTGCCAGCAGCTTAGGACAGGGAAGGAGCGAGCAGTACTTC. This gives the protein CASSLGQGRSEQYF.

This clonotype showed up just a few times. This sequence may be a read error, since a much larger clone differs from it by one base. This chain joins TRBV12-3 or TRBV12-4 and TRBJ2-3; D is uncertain. The V end was cut by 5 bases, the J end by 0 bases, with 9 bases between. CDR3 size: 14 residues. The CDR3 sequence is CASSRNGSTDTQYF. CDR3 DNA: TGTGCCAGCAGTCGGAACGGAAGCACAGATACGCAGTATTTT.

This clonotype was counted only a few times. This chain links TRBV7-8 with TRBJ2-3; possible D gene TRBD2, 6 bases. The length of the CDR3 is 15 residues. Looked up from germline, CDR1 is SGHVS and CDR2 is FQNEAQ. Trimming removed 4 bases from V and 4 bases from J, with 15 bases in between. CDR3 protein: CASSYPLGRADTQYF. CDR3 nucleotides: TGTGCCAGCAGCTACCCTCTCGGGAGAGCAGATACGCAGTATTTT.

This clonotype has more than one count but fewer than ten. The chain couples TRBV3-1 to TRBJ1-1; the D gene is possibly TRBD1 (6 bases). Germline lookup yields CDR1 LGHDT and CDR2 YNNKEL (reference sequence). This CDR3 has 15 residues. Between the trimmed V and J ends, which lost 1 base and 5 bases, there was a span of 14 bases. The CDR3 DNA sequence: TGTGCCAGCAGCCAAGTAAACAGGGAAGGGACTGAAGCTTTCTTT. Residues: CASSQVNREGTEAFF.

This clonotype was observed at least ten times. This chain connects TRBV7-9 to TRBJ2-1; either TRBD1 or TRBD2 may supply D (5 bases each). Germline V CDR1 and CDR2: SEHNR, FQNEAQ (reference sequence). The V gene lost 4 bases and the J gene lost 3 bases, with 16 bases spanning the gap. CDR3 length: 16 residues. Here the CDR3 reads CASSSGTSSRYNEQFF. CDR3 in DNA: TGTGCCAGCAGCTCAGGGACCTCATCTCGCTACAATGAGCAGTTCTTC.